This TCR beta chain was sequenced in a study of spatial heterogeneity in lung cancer. The wider study: There were, on average, more than ten raw-read appearances for each unique TCR and UMI combination. Findings and limits, study-wide: In tumors, expanded intratumoral alpha and beta TCR counts tracked mutation counts. Alpha and beta chain coverage of tumor T cells was estimated at about 7.3% and 13%, respectively.

Germline V gene data show CDR1 as ENHRY and CDR2 as SYGVKD. J lost 2 bases, V lost 3 bases, and 8 bases had no gene match. This CDR3 is 16 amino acids long. The time point denotes: sample taken at primary tumor resection. Whole RNA from tumor, nontumor lung or frozen PBMC was sequenced unsorted. All TCR cDNA molecules were individually tagged with a unique molecular identifier. Using its own MiXCR run on the 5' RACE reads, TCRdb lists one record per CDR3 protein. This sample yields roughly 7,200 distinct CDR3 sequences, of which approximately 20% are seen a single time; about 12% belongs to the top ten. This clonotype is medium-sized in the sample. Its antigen remains unidentified.

This TCR was recovered from a female donor with early-stage non-small cell lung cancer. The chain links TRBV10-3 to TRBJ2-5; 8 nucleotides agree with TRBD2. Sequenced material: lung tumor tissue, taken at surgery. The CDR3 here is CAISDAIAGKQETQYF. The DNA of the CDR3 is TGTGCCATCAGTGATGCAATAGCGGGGAAACAAGAGACCCAGTACTTC.